This T cell receptor beta chain appears in the sequencing data of a study of blood T cell repertoires in COVID-19. Study background: T cells, B-cell-depleted T cells, or PBMCs supplied cDNA or gDNA.

Germline-derived CDR1 and CDR2 are KGHSH and LQKENI. Trimming pared 6 bases from V and 4 bases from J, leaving 13 bases between. CDR3 length equals 13 residues. The data were produced by immunoSEQ multiplex PCR, yet TCRdb's version contains in-frame clones alone and is incomplete. The sample gives almost 250,000 clones, about 88% of which show up once; around 1.6% is in the top ten. Recruits, aged about 18 to 89 years, lived in 20 to 30 US areas. Cohort 3 donors were reported recovered after two negative PCRs, clearance, or symptom resolution. The rearrangement joins TRBV18 to TRBJ2-7; weak D call: TRBD2 (7 bases). The source of this sequence is a woman aged 45-65 years who had recovered from COVID-19. The specimen was PBMCs or T cells enriched from blood (not recorded which). Written as DNA, the CDR3 is TGTGCCAGCTCGAGGGGGGGAGTATACGAGCAGTACTTC. Translating it yields CASSRGGVYEQYF.